There are a few counts of the clone carrying this T cell receptor beta chain. What it binds is unknown. The read is 3 residues too short to cover the CDR3 end, so that end is filled in from the germline J gene. The CDR3 extends over 15 amino acids. Losses at the gene ends were 4 bases for V and 8 bases for J; bases not matched to a gene: 9. Germline values: CDR1 SGHRS, CDR2 YFSETQ. The data were produced by immunoSEQ multiplex PCR, yet TCRdb's version contains in-frame clones alone and is incomplete. This sample comprises approximately 58,000 clones, none seen once only. The source of the sample is a study of T cell clonality in common variable immunodeficiency. Whole-study findings and limits: CVID subjects had higher TCRbeta clonality than healthy controls, most marked in about a third. Links between repertoire features and CVID complications were heterogeneity-limited.

The specimen sequenced was peripheral blood mononuclear cells. The V gene is TRBV5-1, the J gene TRBJ1-6; 7 bases fit TRBD1. The TCR was taken from a person aged 18 to 75 in good health. The CDR3 reads CASSQTQGPYSPLHF. The part of the CDR3 DNA that was read is TGCGCCAGCAGCCAAACACAGGGGCCCTATTCACCC.